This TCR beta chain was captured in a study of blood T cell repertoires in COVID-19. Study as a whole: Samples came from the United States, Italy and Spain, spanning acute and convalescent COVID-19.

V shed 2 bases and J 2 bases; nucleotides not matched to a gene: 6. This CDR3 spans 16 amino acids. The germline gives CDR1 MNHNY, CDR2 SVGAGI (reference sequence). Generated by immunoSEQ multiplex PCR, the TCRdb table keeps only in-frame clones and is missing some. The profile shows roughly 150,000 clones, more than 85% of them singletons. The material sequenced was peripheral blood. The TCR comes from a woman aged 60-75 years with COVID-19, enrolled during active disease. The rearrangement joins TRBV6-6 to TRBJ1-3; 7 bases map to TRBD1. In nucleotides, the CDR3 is TGTGCCAGCAGTTACCTGCCGACAGGGACTGGAAACACCATATATTTT. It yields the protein CASSYLPTGTGNTIYF.